These T cell receptor beta chains were read from a single sample in a study of cytomegalovirus exposure and HLA in healthy donors. TCRdb's table, derived via immunoSEQ multiplex PCR, lists solely in-frame clones and lacks some. The sample consists of about 150,000 clones, approximately 84% of them appearing once. The specimen sequenced was PBMCs. The receptors derive from a woman aged 18-35 years in good health and CMV-seronegative. The CDR3 runs from the conserved cysteine through the conserved F or W. Fields, in order: clone size, J gene, V gene, D gene, CDR3 protein, CDR3 DNA. A D gene is named only where the DNA matches it firmly. Where a row states a size, it is once, few, many or the class of an expanded clone; other rows omit it.

.,TRBJ2-5,TRBV7-2,.,CASSLGGPQETQYF,TGTGCCAGCAGCTTAGGTGGGCCGCAAGAGACCCAGTACTTC
.,TRBJ1-2,TRBV29-1,TRBD1,CSVELTGGSGSYTF,TGCAGCGTTGAATTAACAGGGGGATCGGGTAGCTACACCTTC
.,TRBJ1-5,TRBV7-8,.,CASSSGGNQPQHF,TGTGCCAGCAGCTCAGGGGGCAATCAGCCCCAGCATTTT
.,TRBJ1-4,TRBV15,.,CATSSASDVFF,TGTGCCACCAGCAGTGCCAGCGACGTGTTTTTT
.,TRBJ1-5,TRBV5-4,.,CASSSNWSNQPQHF,TGTGCCAGCAGCTCAAACTGGAGCAATCAGCCCCAGCATTTT
.,TRBJ2-7,TRBV5-4,TRBD1,CASSWTGADEQYF,TGTGCCAGCAGCTGGACAGGGGCGGACGAGCAGTACTTC
once,TRBJ2-7,TRBV4-1,.,CASSQRQDGRYEQYF,TGCGCCAGCAGCCAAAGACAGGACGGCCGCTACGAGCAGTACTTC
.,TRBJ2-3,TRBV6-5,.,CASSYEREGAQYF,TGTGCCAGCAGTTACGAGAGGGAAGGTGCGCAGTATTTT
.,TRBJ2-1,TRBV5-1,TRBD2,CASSLVTGTSGRAHRVEQFF,TGCGCCAGCAGCTTAGTTACCGGGACTAGCGGGAGGGCCCACAGAGTTGAGCAGTTCTTC
.,TRBJ2-7,TRBV28,.,CASSPGIHYEQYF,TGTGCCAGCAGCCCCGGGATTCACTACGAGCAGTACTTC
.,TRBJ2-5,TRBV2,TRBD2,CASSGRLAGGVRETQYF,TGTGCCAGCAGTGGCCGGCTAGCGGGAGGAGTGAGGGAGACCCAGTACTTC
.,TRBJ1-2,TRBV7-2,.,CASSFSTANYGYTF,TGTGCCAGCAGCTTCAGCACAGCTAACTATGGCTACACCTTC
.,TRBJ1-1,TRBV9,.,CASKREGNTEAFF,TGTGCCAGCAAGCGTGAGGGAAACACTGAAGCTTTCTTT
.,TRBJ2-3,TRBV4-2,TRBD2,CASSQDPGLAGGDTQYF,TGTGCCAGCAGCCAAGATCCGGGACTAGCGGGGGGAGATACGCAGTATTTT
.,TRBJ2-3,TRBV29-1,TRBD1,CSVEERGRDTQYF,TGCAGCGTTGAAGAGAGGGGGCGAGATACGCAGTATTTT
.,TRBJ1-6,TRBV5-6,.,CASSLEGGIDTYNSPLHF,TGTGCCAGCAGCTTGGAAGGCGGGATCGATACCTATAATTCACCCCTCCACTTT
.,TRBJ2-3,TRBV19,.,CASRTANTDTQYF,TGTGCCAGTAGAACTGCAAACACAGATACGCAGTATTTT
.,TRBJ2-7,TRBV28,.,CASSPLHSGDGEQYF,TGTGCCAGCAGTCCGCTACATTCTGGAGATGGCGAGCAGTACTTC
.,TRBJ2-7,TRBV10-3,.,CAISESTDRYEQYF,TGTGCCATCAGTGAGTCGACGGACAGATACGAGCAGTACTTC
.,TRBJ2-3,TRBV30,.,CAWTEELLPADTQYF,TGTGCCTGGACCGAGGAACTTCTGCCCGCAGATACGCAGTATTTT
.,TRBJ2-5,TRBV13,TRBD1,CASSRRRSGGLGETQYF,TGTGCCAGCAGCCGTCGAAGGTCAGGGGGCTTGGGGGAGACCCAGTACTTC
.,TRBJ2-7,TRBV19,TRBD1,CASSIRQGNYEQYF,TGTGCCAGTAGTATCCGACAGGGAAACTACGAGCAGTACTTC
.,TRBJ2-2,TRBV25-1,.,CASESPNTGELFF,TGTGCCAGCGAGTCGCCGAACACCGGGGAGCTGTTTTTT
.,TRBJ2-2,TRBV7-9,.,CASTSGVGTGELFF,TGTGCCAGCACCTCAGGGGTTGGGACCGGGGAGCTGTTTTTT
.,TRBJ2-3,TRBV27,TRBD2,CASSFTTSGPSHTQYF,TGTGCCAGCAGTTTCACGACTAGCGGGCCCTCACATACGCAGTATTTT